The source of this T cell receptor beta chain is a study of T cells in Graves' hyperthyroidism and ophthalmopathy. Amplified regions were TCR beta CDR3 sequences from RNA transcripts. First-round RT-PCR targeting the TCR CDR3 was performed with the HTBI primer set. TCRdb re-called the multiplex PCR reads through MiXCR, storing one row per CDR3 protein. Among under 250,000 distinct CDR3 sequences listed, approximately 24% were seen once. This clonotype was detected only a few times. Together with thyroid ultrasound, orbital computed tomography, serum thyroxine and TRAb, clinical symptoms were used for diagnoses. V lost 1 base and J lost 3, with 19 bases in between. This CDR3 region has 17 residues.

This rearrangement joins TRBV12-3 or TRBV12-4 to TRBJ2-7; maybe TRBD2 (7 bases). This TCR was sampled from a woman in her 40s with Graves' ophthalmopathy. Sequenced input: blood. CDR3 region: CASSLGILNREGYEQYF. The CDR3, as DNA: TGTGCCAGCAGTTTAGGCATACTCAACAGGGAGGGCTACGAGCAGTACTTC.